This TCR beta chain was sequenced in a study of T-cell memory formation after mild COVID-19. Study summary: Clusters were largely donor specific. Study-wide points: Later expanders leaned CD4+, whereas clones that contracted between day 15 and 85 were balanced CD4/CD8. Confirmation was lacking for SARS-CoV-2 specificity of second-wave clones that peaked on day 37.

cDNA libraries for TCR alpha and TCR beta, carrying sample barcodes and UMIs, came from 5'RACE with constant-segment primers. TCRdb itself ran the 5' RACE reads through MiXCR, one entry per CDR3 protein. The sample has approximately 340,000 distinct CDR3 sequences, around 15% seen once. Note on this clonotype: What it recognizes is unknown.

Sequenced sample: PBMCs or a T cell subset sorted from them (not recorded which). This receptor was obtained from a man aged 18 to 30 who had mild COVID-19 (a few samples of this study predate the infection). Cell type and time point are not known.

CDR3 bases: TGTGCCAGCACCATGTCTCGGGGGCCCCAAGAGACCCAGTACTTC. This codes for CASTMSRGPQETQYF. This chain joins TRBV6-6 and TRBJ2-5; D may match TRBD1 or TRBD2 (6 bases each). V shed 7 bases and J shed 1 base, with 16 bases lying between them. Germline V CDR1 and CDR2: MNHNY, SVGAGI (reference sequence). The CDR3 is made up of 15 amino acids.